A single sample is the source of the 19 T cell receptor beta chains below, sequenced in a study of human T cells and chemical hapten exposure (dated by TCRdb to the early 2020s). Receptor libraries were prepared by RACE. This sample was sequenced with a NextSeq 500. Clones were called with MiXCR by TCRdb after fastp trimmed the public reads at Q25, and only in-frame beta chains were retained. One record per CDR3 amino acid sequence lists the most common genes and DNA. Within this sample are just over 350,000 distinct CDR3 sequences, with more than 5% of them counted one time only. Under 7% of the sample is in the top ten clones. The time point label, read with the paper, signifies: patch test 2, 6 weeks after DPC sensitization. The treatment or condition label, as the study defines it: therapeutic diphenylcyclopropenone sensitization with weekly scalp DPC. The sample here was whole blood, taken in connection with sensitization to the hapten diphenylcyclopropenone (DPC). These receptors came from a woman between 18 and 30 years old with alopecia areata. Some clones in this sample may be carry-over from other donors' samples.

This clonotype was observed at least ten times. The chain recombines TRBV18 with TRBJ1-2; 7 nucleotides align to TRBD1. Trimming at V came to 3 bases and at J to 6 bases, leaving 7 bases not matched to a gene. This CDR3 spans 14 amino acids. CDR1 and CDR2 from the germline V gene are KGHSH and LQKENI. CDR3: CASSPPTGLNGYTF. Written as DNA, the CDR3 is TGTGCCAGCTCACCTCCGACAGGGCTTAATGGCTACACCTTC.

This clonotype was seen more than once but under ten times. V gene TRBV4-3 combines with J gene TRBJ2-1, with 11 positions matching TRBD1. The germline V gene encodes CDR1 LGHNA and CDR2 YSLEER. J lost 5 bases, V lost 4 bases, and 7 bases had no gene match. The CDR3 is 16 amino acids. CDR3 loop: CASSRRGTGGNNEQFF. CDR3 sequence (DNA): TGCGCCAGCAGCCGAAGGGGGACAGGGGGGAACAATGAGCAGTTCTTC.

This clonotype has at least ten counts. This rearrangement joins TRBV12-3 or TRBV12-4 to TRBJ1-6, with D unresolved. Trimming stripped 3 bases from V and 10 bases from J, with 10 bases between. This CDR3 is built from 13 residues. CDR3: CASSFDPGSPLHF. Written as DNA, the CDR3 is TGTGCCAGCAGTTTTGACCCGGGATCACCCCTCCACTTT.

V usage is TRBV12-3 or TRBV12-4 and J usage is TRBJ2-2; 12 nucleotides line up with TRBD1. J lost 2 bases, V lost 4 bases, and 5 bases had no gene match. This CDR3 spans 17 amino acids. CDR3 sequence: CASSSGTGGFNTGELFF. The CDR3 DNA sequence: TGTGCCAGCAGTTCCGGGACAGGGGGCTTTAACACCGGGGAGCTGTTTTTT.

At least ten counts were recorded for this clonotype. The genes are TRBV7-2 and TRBJ2-3; TRBD2 aligns across 10 bases. Germline assignment: CDR1 SGHTA and CDR2 FQGNSA. The CDR3 sequence is 15 residues long. V was pared by 2 bases and J by 3 bases, with 2 bases of the junction left unmatched. The CDR3 region has the DNA TGTGCCAGCAGCTTATCGGGACTAGCGACAGATACGCAGTATTTT. As protein: CASSLSGLATDTQYF.

This clonotype was counted at least ten times. The chain joins TRBV7-6 to TRBJ2-3, with 10 bases that match TRBD2. Germline CDR1 reads SGHVS; CDR2 reads FNYEAQ. J gave up 7 bases and V 4 bases, and 20 bases lay outside the gene matches. The CDR3 has 19 amino acids. This CDR3 reads CASSSGERGGPVSKNTQYF. The CDR3 DNA follows: TGTGCCAGCAGCTCAGGGGAGCGGGGGGGCCCCGTAAGCAAAAATACGCAGTATTTT.

Ten or more counts support this clonotype. CDR3 coding DNA: TGCAGCGTTCGTGGGGGGCAAGCCACAGATACGCAGTATTTT. Protein sequence: CSVRGGQATDTQYF. V is TRBV29-1 and J is TRBJ2-3; either TRBD1 or TRBD2 may supply D (6 bases each). The CDR3 totals 14 residues. Germline CDR1 SQVTM, CDR2 ANQGSEA. Trimming removed 5 bases at V and 2 bases at J, with 14 bases between.

The CDR3 here is CASSQYGASAKNIQYF. The DNA of the CDR3 is TGTGCCAGCAGCCAATATGGCGCTTCAGCCAAAAACATTCAGTACTTC. The chain is built from TRBV14 and TRBJ2-4; the D is unclear. V lost 2 bases and J lost 0, with 11 bases in between. The CDR3 has 16 residues. The germline CDR1 and CDR2 sequences are SGHDN and FVKESK. Variable domain in full (rest from reference TRBV14 and TRBJ2-4): EAGVTQFPSHSVIEKGQTVTLRCDPISGHDNLYWYRRVMGKEIKFLLHFVKESKQDESGMPNNRFLAERTGGTYSTLKVQPAELEDSGVYFCASSQYGASAKNIQYFGAGTRLSVL.

In DNA, the CDR3 is TGTGCTAGTGCCCTTGACAGGGACTATGGCTACACCTTC. This gives the protein CASALDRDYGYTF. The chain has TRBV12-5 and TRBJ1-2; 7 bases align to TRBD1. From germline, CDR1 is LGHNT and CDR2 FRNRAP. The CDR3 consists of 13 residues. Losses at the gene ends were 7 bases for V and 3 bases for J; bases not matched to a gene: 5.

This clonotype was observed many times. The V gene is TRBV6-2 or TRBV6-3, the J gene TRBJ1-6, with 7 bases lining up with TRBD1. The CDR3 contains 15 residues. J gave up 7 bases and V 4 bases, and 7 bases lay outside the gene matches. Germline CDR1 reads MNHEY; CDR2 reads SVGEGT. The chain's CDR3 is CASSSGQYPNSPLHF. CDR3 DNA: TGTGCCAGCAGTTCGGGACAGTACCCCAATTCACCCCTCCACTTT.

This clonotype was counted only a few times. CDR3 sequence: CASSPRGATEAFF. CDR3 coding DNA: TGTGCCAGCAGTCCCCGAGGTGCCACTGAAGCTTTCTTT. This chain uses TRBV27 with TRBJ1-1; D gene uncertain. The germline CDR1 and CDR2 sequences are MNHEY and SMNVEV (reference sequence). V dropped 5 bases and J dropped 4 bases, with 11 bases sitting between them. This CDR3 contains 13 residues.

This clonotype has ten or more counts. The CDR3 is CASSPDIVGNTIYF. The CDR3 DNA sequence: TGTGCCAGCAGCCCAGATATTGTCGGAAACACCATATATTTT. J is TRBJ1-3 and V is TRBV7-2; no reliable D call. The germline CDR1 and CDR2 sequences are SGHTA and FQGNSA. This CDR3 has 14 amino acids. The V end was cut by 5 bases, the J end by 4 bases, with 12 bases between.

V is TRBV28 and J is TRBJ1-5, with D maybe TRBD1 (6 bases). V lost 3 bases and J lost 0, with 15 bases in between. In germline, CDR1 is MDHEN, CDR2 SYDVKM. This CDR3 spans 17 amino acids. The CDR3 nucleotides are TGTGCCAGCAGTTTTGCCCCGCAGGGGAATAGCAATCAGCCCCAGCATTTT. It specifies CASSFAPQGNSNQPQHF.

This clonotype was detected a few times. V and J are TRBV3-1 and TRBJ1-2; TRBD1 matches at 8 bases. This CDR3 spans 16 amino acids. The germline V gene has CDR1 LGHDT and CDR2 YNNKEL (reference sequence). V lost 0 bases and J lost 4; bases outside the gene matches: 7. The CDR3 loop is CASSQDRDRGLYGYTF. In DNA form, the CDR3 reads TGTGCCAGCAGCCAAGATAGAGACAGGGGACTCTATGGCTACACCTTC.

This rearrangement joins TRBV12-3 or TRBV12-4 to TRBJ1-3, with TRBD1 as a possible D gene (6 bases). V was clipped by 10 bases and J by 0 bases, with 19 bases between them. This CDR3 is built from 16 residues. In nucleotides, the CDR3 is TGTGCCACAACGGTAGACAGGCGAGTCTCTGGAAACACCATATATTTT. Encoded protein: CATTVDRRVSGNTIYF.

This clonotype was observed a few times. The rearrangement joins TRBV6-6 to TRBJ1-3; possibly TRBD1 for D (5 bases). V lost 10 bases, J lost 0 bases, and 19 bases lay in between. The CDR3 length is 16 residues. Looked up from germline, CDR1 is MNHNY and CDR2 is SVGAGI (reference sequence). CDR3 sequence: CATEPRGGSSGNTIYF. CDR3 bases: TGTGCCACCGAGCCTAGGGGAGGAAGCTCTGGAAACACCATATATTTT.

This clonotype was observed at least ten times. This sequence joins TRBV2 and TRBJ1-4; D uncertain. V lost 3 bases, J lost 8 bases, and 13 bases lay in between. Germline V CDR1 and CDR2: SNHLY, FYNNEI. The CDR3 has 14 residues. The CDR3, as DNA: TGTGCCAGCAGTGATCCACAGAAACTCGAAAAACTGTTTTTT. The encoded protein is CASSDPQKLEKLFF.

This clonotype was counted at least ten times. DNA for the CDR3: TGTGCCATCAGTGAGTACGGACTAGCGGGCGTGTCGGATACGCAGTATTTT. Its protein is CAISEYGLAGVSDTQYF. This chain connects TRBV10-3 to TRBJ2-3; 11 nucleotides line up with TRBD2. The CDR3 is 17 residues long. Germline assignment: CDR1 ENHRY and CDR2 SYGVKD. The J segment lost 6 bases and the V segment lost 1 base, leaving 9 bases of the junction unmatched.

Ten or more counts support this clonotype. The J gene is TRBJ1-1, the V gene TRBV29-1; the D gene is possibly TRBD1 (5 bases). Looked up from germline, CDR1 is SQVTM and CDR2 is ANQGSEA. The CDR3 is 12 residues long. Trimming removed 5 bases at V and 0 bases at J, with 7 bases between. This CDR3 reads CSVPRVNTEAFF. The CDR3 bases are TGCAGCGTTCCCAGGGTGAACACTGAAGCTTTCTTT.